Listed below are T cell receptor beta chains from one sample, sequenced in a study of blood T cell repertoires in COVID-19. The protocol was immunoSEQ multiplex PCR, while the TCRdb copy is restricted to in-frame clones and leaves out a portion. The repertoire consists of under 300,000 clones, with 80% to 90% occurring once and the leading ten covering roughly 3.9%. The sequencing sample was made of peripheral blood. The receptors stem from a woman in her thirties or forties with acute or convalescent COVID-19. The CDR3 runs from the conserved cysteine through the conserved F or W. D genes are given only for firm matches. Size is omitted from some rows. Given values are once, few, many or a class for expanded clones.

size	D	V	J	CDR3	DNA
NA	NA	TRBV6-6	TRBJ1-2	CASIRGDPNYGYTF	TGTGCCAGCATCCGCGGGGACCCTAACTATGGCTACACCTTC
NA	NA	TRBV6-1	TRBJ2-3	CASSAPLLANTDTQYF	TGTGCCAGCAGTGCCCCCTTACTAGCAAACACAGATACGCAGTATTTT
NA	NA	TRBV5-1	TRBJ1-2	CASSPQALGTNYGYTF	TGCGCCAGCAGCCCTCAGGCTTTGGGCACCAACTATGGCTACACCTTC
NA	NA	TRBV19	TRBJ1-3	CASSIGQGNTIYF	TGTGCCAGTAGTATAGGACAGGGAAACACCATATATTTT
NA	TRBD1	TRBV30	TRBJ1-2	CAWSAQGDYGYTF	TGTGCCTGGAGTGCCCAGGGGGACTATGGCTACACCTTC
NA	NA	TRBV13	TRBJ1-1	CASSLGPQENTEAFF	TGTGCCAGCAGCTTAGGCCCCCAGGAGAACACTGAAGCTTTCTTT
NA	TRBD1	TRBV10-3	TRBJ2-5	CAISGTGAQETQYF	TGTGCCATCAGTGGGACAGGGGCGCAAGAGACCCAGTACTTC
NA	NA	TRBV5-6	TRBJ1-4	CASSVNYEKLFF	TGTGCCAGCAGCGTTAACTACGAAAAACTGTTTTTT
NA	TRBD1	TRBV11-2	TRBJ1-1	CASSPWGQGWNTEAFF	TGTGCCAGCAGCCCTTGGGGACAGGGCTGGAACACTGAAGCTTTCTTT
NA	TRBD2	TRBV11-2	TRBJ2-3	CASSSNRDYSISSTDTQYF	TGTGCCAGCAGCTCCAACCGGGACTACTCAATTTCTAGCACAGATACGCAGTATTTT
NA	NA	TRBV6-6	TRBJ2-5	CASSYSRIGETQYF	TGTGCCAGCAGTTACTCGAGGATCGGGGAGACCCAGTACTTC
NA	NA	TRBV9	TRBJ1-1	CASSVLNTEAFF	TGTGCCAGCAGCGTCTTGAACACTGAAGCTTTCTTT
NA	TRBD2	TRBV4-2	TRBJ2-1	CASSRRPGTSGGYNEQFF	TGTGCCAGCAGCCGCCGCCCCGGGACTAGCGGGGGGTACAATGAGCAGTTCTTC
NA	NA	TRBV2	TRBJ1-1	CASTAGGGSQREAFF	TGTGCCAGCACCGCAGGCGGGGGGTCACAAAGGGAAGCTTTCTTT
NA	TRBD1	TRBV6-5	TRBJ1-6	CASSYSQGAINSPLHF	TGTGCCAGCAGTTACTCGCAGGGGGCCATCAATTCACCCCTCCACTTT
NA	NA	TRBV5-4	TRBJ1-6	CASSFQGPYNSPLHF	TGTGCCAGCAGCTTTCAGGGGCCCTATAATTCACCCCTCCACTTT
NA	TRBD1	TRBV7-6	TRBJ1-6	CASSLAGTAGNSPLHF	TGTGCCAGCAGCCTCGCCGGGACAGCAGGGAATTCACCCCTCCACTTT
NA	NA	TRBV19	TRBJ1-1	CASSIFSVNTEAFF	TGTGCCAGTAGTATATTTTCGGTGAACACTGAAGCTTTCTTT
NA	NA	TRBV5-1	TRBJ1-2	CASSPGGSNYGYTF	TGCGCCAGCAGCCCGGGGGGCTCTAACTATGGCTACACCTTC
NA	NA	TRBV9	TRBJ1-2	CASSVAQYGYTF	TGTGCCAGCAGCGTAGCACAGTATGGCTACACCTTC
few	TRBD2	TRBV5-6	TRBJ2-2	CASSFGGTNTGELFF	TGTGCCAGCAGCTTCGGGGGGACTAACACCGGGGAGCTGTTTTTT
NA	TRBD2	TRBV5-6	TRBJ2-1	CASSSRLAGAYQQFF	TGTGCCAGCAGCTCACGACTAGCGGGGGCCTATCAGCAGTTCTTC
NA	TRBD1	TRBV18	TRBJ2-2	CASSPRAQGSGELFF	TGTGCCAGCTCACCGAGGGCACAGGGGTCCGGGGAGCTGTTTTTT
NA	TRBD1	TRBV7-8	TRBJ1-1	CASSLAWDRGYTEAFF	TGTGCCAGCAGCTTAGCTTGGGACAGGGGATACACTGAAGCTTTCTTT
NA	NA	TRBV28	TRBJ1-1	CASSPFQGTNTEAFF	TGTGCCAGCAGCCCCTTTCAGGGTACGAACACTGAAGCTTTCTTT
NA	TRBD1	TRBV5-1	TRBJ1-2	CASSPDRTNYGYTF	TGCGCCAGCAGCCCGGACAGGACTAACTATGGCTACACCTTC
NA	NA	TRBV11-2	TRBJ2-6	CASSTELWGPNGANVLTF	TGTGCCAGCAGCACGGAGCTTTGGGGCCCGAATGGGGCCAACGTCCTGACTTTC
NA	TRBD1	TRBV14	TRBJ2-5	CASSLTGAQETQYF	TGTGCCAGCAGCCTGACAGGGGCCCAAGAGACCCAGTACTTC
NA	TRBD1	TRBV7-2	TRBJ1-1	CASSWRPGGGTEAFF	TGTGCCAGCAGCTGGAGACCAGGGGGTGGAACTGAAGCTTTCTTT
NA	TRBD2	TRBV10-3	TRBJ2-3	CAIRMSMGTSGSTDTQYF	TGTGCCATCAGGATGTCCATGGGGACTAGCGGTAGCACAGATACGCAGTATTTT
NA	TRBD2	TRBV5-4	TRBJ2-3	CAVSGGTSTDTQYF	TGTGCCGTGAGCGGGGGAACTAGCACAGATACGCAGTATTTT
NA	NA	TRBV27	TRBJ1-5	CASSLGGEPNQPQHF	TGTGCCAGCAGTTTAGGAGGGGAACCGAATCAGCCCCAGCATTTT
NA	NA	TRBV6-4	TRBJ1-1	CASSVRAGTEAFF	TGTGCCAGCAGTGTAAGGGCAGGGACTGAAGCTTTCTTT
NA	TRBD1	TRBV24-1	TRBJ2-6	CATSDWTGGLPGANVLTF	TGTGCCACCAGTGATTGGACAGGGGGCCTCCCTGGGGCCAACGTCCTGACTTTC
NA	NA	TRBV15	TRBJ2-1	CATSRDTRPPPNEQFF	TGTGCCACCAGCAGAGATACTAGACCCCCCCCCAATGAGCAGTTCTTC
NA	NA	TRBV2	TRBJ1-1	CAGWTSNTEAFF	TGTGCCGGTTGGACATCGAACACTGAAGCTTTCTTT
NA	NA	TRBV5-3	TRBJ2-2	CARSFRDPLRGNTGELFF	TGTGCCAGAAGCTTCCGGGATCCTCTTCGGGGGAACACCGGGGAGCTGTTTTTT
NA	NA	TRBV20-1	TRBJ1-1	CSGASNTEAFF	TGCAGTGGGGCTTCGAACACTGAAGCTTTCTTT
once	NA	TRBV4-1	TRBJ1-4	CASSQGPKEKLFF	TGCGCCAGCAGCCAAGGCCCTAAGGAAAAACTGTTTTTT
NA	NA	TRBV29-1	TRBJ2-4	CSVEERRGAKNIQYF	TGCAGCGTTGAAGAACGGCGCGGGGCCAAAAACATTCAGTACTTC
NA	NA	TRBV10-3	TRBJ1-3	CAIESSGNTIYF	TGTGCCATCGAGAGTTCTGGAAACACCATATATTTT
NA	TRBD2	TRBV5-6	TRBJ2-2	CASSVLAGDSNTGELFF	TGTGCCAGCAGCGTACTAGCGGGAGACTCGAACACCGGGGAGCTGTTTTTT
once	NA	TRBV19	TRBJ1-1	CASSIDGVRAPEAFF	TGTGCCAGTAGTATAGACGGGGTGCGGGCTCCTGAAGCTTTCTTT
NA	NA	TRBV5-1	TRBJ1-1	CASSLAGRVNTEAFF	TGCGCCAGCAGCTTGGCGGGGAGGGTGAACACTGAAGCTTTCTTT
NA	NA	TRBV30	TRBJ2-6	CAWRRAGANVLTF	TGTGCCTGGAGGCGGGCTGGGGCCAACGTCCTGACTTTC
NA	TRBD1	TRBV9	TRBJ1-2	CASSARTGQIYGYTF	TGTGCCAGCAGCGCCCGGACAGGGCAGATCTATGGCTACACCTTC